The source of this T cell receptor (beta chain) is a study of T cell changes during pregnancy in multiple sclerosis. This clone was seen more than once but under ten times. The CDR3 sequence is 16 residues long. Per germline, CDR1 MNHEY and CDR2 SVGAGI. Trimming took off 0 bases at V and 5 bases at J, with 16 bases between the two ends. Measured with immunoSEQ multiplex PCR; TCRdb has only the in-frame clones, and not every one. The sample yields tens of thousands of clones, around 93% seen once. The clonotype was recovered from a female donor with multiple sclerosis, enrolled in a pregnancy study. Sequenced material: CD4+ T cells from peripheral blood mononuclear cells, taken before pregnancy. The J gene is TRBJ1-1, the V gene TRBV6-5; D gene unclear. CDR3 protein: CASSYSRIGRATEAFF. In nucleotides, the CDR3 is TGTGCCAGCAGTTACTCGAGAATAGGGAGGGCAACTGAAGCTTTCTTT.